This is a list of T cell receptor beta chains from one sample in a study of metastatic and nonmetastatic thyroid tumors. TCRdb re-analyzed the PCR reads through MiXCR. The table records approximately 16,000 clones, roughly 26% of them present only once. The sample was tumor tissue. These receptors were taken from a male donor with papillary thyroid cancer or a benign thyroid nodule (not recorded which). Some clones in this sample may be carry-over from other donors' samples. Both conserved end residues are part of each CDR3. A D gene is named only where the DNA matches it firmly. A clone size is listed for some rows: how often the clone was seen (once, few, many), or a class if it is expanded.

clone size: many; J gene: TRBJ2-3; D gene: -; V gene: TRBV3-1; CDR3 protein: CASSPSLWAGGDTQYF; CDR3 DNA: TGTGCCAGCAGCCCGTCCCTATGGGCCGGGGGAGATACGCAGTATTTT
clone size: -; J gene: TRBJ2-2; D gene: -; V gene: TRBV7-8; CDR3 protein: CASQMVAGELFF; CDR3 DNA: TGTGCCAGTCAAATGGTCGCCGGGGAGCTGTTTTTT
clone size: medium-sized; J gene: TRBJ1-2; D gene: -; V gene: TRBV28; CDR3 protein: CASSLRGNYGYTF; CDR3 DNA: TGTGCCAGCAGTTTACGGGGGAACTATGGCTACACCTTC
clone size: many; J gene: TRBJ2-5; D gene: -; V gene: TRBV19; CDR3 protein: CASSIGLFETQYF; CDR3 DNA: TGTGCCAGTAGTATAGGCCTCTTCGAGACCCAGTACTTC
clone size: -; J gene: TRBJ2-1; D gene: -; V gene: TRBV28; CDR3 protein: CASSPVAGNYNEQFF; CDR3 DNA: TGTGCCAGCAGTCCAGTAGCTGGGAACTACAATGAGCAGTTCTTC
clone size: medium-sized; J gene: TRBJ2-1; D gene: TRBD2; V gene: TRBV6-1; CDR3 protein: CASSLRLAGGNEQFF; CDR3 DNA: TGTGCCAGCAGCCTTAGACTAGCGGGTGGGAATGAGCAGTTCTTC
clone size: few; J gene: TRBJ2-2; D gene: TRBD2; V gene: TRBV11-1; CDR3 protein: CASSLSAGGPSTGELFF; CDR3 DNA: TGTGCCAGCAGCTTATCAGCGGGAGGGCCCAGCACCGGGGAGCTGTTTTTT
clone size: -; J gene: TRBJ2-5; D gene: -; V gene: TRBV6-1; CDR3 protein: CASSNRDTETQYF; CDR3 DNA: TGTGCCAGCAGTAACCGGGACACAGAGACCCAGTACTTC
clone size: many; J gene: TRBJ2-2; D gene: -; V gene: TRBV5-1; CDR3 protein: CASSLAQLNTGELFF; CDR3 DNA: TGCGCCAGCAGCTTGGCGCAGTTGAACACCGGGGAGCTGTTTTTT
clone size: many; J gene: TRBJ2-5; D gene: TRBD2; V gene: TRBV7-9; CDR3 protein: CASRPRLAGWETQYF; CDR3 DNA: TGTGCCAGCAGGCCACGACTAGCGGGATGGGAGACCCAGTACTTC
clone size: -; J gene: TRBJ2-7; D gene: -; V gene: TRBV3-1; CDR3 protein: CASSQYPREQYF; CDR3 DNA: TGTGCCAGCAGCCAATATCCGAGGGAGCAGTACTTC
clone size: -; J gene: TRBJ1-2; D gene: -; V gene: TRBV6-1; CDR3 protein: CASSEQPGQSQSNYGYTF; CDR3 DNA: TGTGCCAGCAGTGAGCAACCGGGACAATCACAGTCTAACTATGGCTACACCTTC
clone size: medium-sized; J gene: TRBJ1-2; D gene: -; V gene: TRBV7-9; CDR3 protein: CASSLTRESYGYTF; CDR3 DNA: TGTGCCAGCAGCTTGACCAGGGAAAGCTATGGCTACACCTTC
clone size: many; J gene: TRBJ1-1; D gene: -; V gene: TRBV20-1; CDR3 protein: CSARATEGASLEAFF; CDR3 DNA: TGCAGTGCTAGGGCCACCGAAGGGGCTAGCTTGGAAGCTTTCTTT
clone size: few; J gene: TRBJ1-2; D gene: -; V gene: TRBV6-2/TRBV6-3; CDR3 protein: CASSYSFAYGYTF; CDR3 DNA: TGTGCCAGCAGTTACTCGTTTGCGTATGGCTACACCTTC
clone size: many; J gene: TRBJ2-3; D gene: TRBD2; V gene: TRBV2; CDR3 protein: CASSIAGRLTDTQYF; CDR3 DNA: TGTGCCAGCAGTATAGCGGGAAGGTTGACAGATACGCAGTATTTT
clone size: many; J gene: TRBJ2-3; D gene: -; V gene: TRBV13; CDR3 protein: CASMASSTDTQYF; CDR3 DNA: TGTGCCAGCATGGCCAGTAGCACAGATACGCAGTATTTT
clone size: many; J gene: TRBJ2-3; D gene: TRBD2; V gene: TRBV11-2; CDR3 protein: CASSLYPPGVAGGDTQYF; CDR3 DNA: TGTGCCAGCAGCTTATATCCCCCCGGGGTAGCGGGGGGGGATACGCAGTATTTT
clone size: medium-sized; J gene: TRBJ1-6; D gene: -; V gene: TRBV18; CDR3 protein: CASSESSYNSPLHF; CDR3 DNA: TGTGCCAGCTCAGAGAGCTCCTATAATTCACCCCTCCACTTT
clone size: -; J gene: TRBJ1-1; D gene: -; V gene: TRBV20-1; CDR3 protein: CSASQGANTEAFF; CDR3 DNA: TGCAGTGCTAGTCAAGGGGCGAACACTGAAGCTTTCTTT
clone size: -; J gene: TRBJ2-7; D gene: TRBD1; V gene: TRBV6-1; CDR3 protein: CASGMEGGACEQYF; CDR3 DNA: TGTGCCAGCGGGATGGAAGGGGGCGCGTGCGAGCAGTACTTC
clone size: few; J gene: TRBJ2-1; D gene: -; V gene: TRBV6-1; CDR3 protein: CASRLDTSYNEQFF; CDR3 DNA: TGTGCCAGCAGACTAGACACCTCCTACAATGAGCAGTTCTTC
clone size: many; J gene: TRBJ2-3; D gene: -; V gene: TRBV7-9; CDR3 protein: CASSSVTDTQYF; CDR3 DNA: TGTGCCAGCAGCTCGGTTACAGATACGCAGTATTTT